This TCR beta chain was recorded in a study of Graves' ophthalmopathy and Graves' hyperthyroidism. Study-level findings and limits: Ophthalmopathy could be told apart from stable hyperthyroidism by a 13-signature model (approximately 90% sensitivity, about 80% specificity). The model reached approximately 67% sensitivity and under 75% specificity for predicting ophthalmopathy progression.

Amplified TCR beta CDR3 regions were obtained using RNA transcripts as template. Second-round multiplex PCR came after a first-round RT-PCR that employed HTBI primers. TCRdb recomputed calls from the multiplex PCR reads with MiXCR, one row per CDR3 protein. The table has over 450,000 distinct CDR3 sequences, approximately 15% seen once; the top ten hold 9.8%. V was pared by 4 bases and J by 1 base, with 7 bases between. This CDR3 comprises 13 residues. The V gene's germline CDR1 is MNHEY and CDR2 SVGAGI. None of the included patients had other autoimmune diseases, uncontrolled infections, pregnancy or lactation, as these led to exclusion. This clonotype has a count of ten or more. Its antigen is not identified.

This TCR derives from a woman between 25 and 40 years old with Graves' ophthalmopathy. Material: blood. The rearrangement uses TRBV6-5 and TRBJ1-2, with a weak D call TRBD1 (5 bases). The chain's CDR3 is CASSLTVNYGYTF. CDR3 coding DNA: TGTGCCAGCAGTTTGACAGTTAACTATGGCTACACCTTC.